Shown below are 27 T cell receptor beta chains from a single sample sequenced in a study of T cell changes during pregnancy in multiple sclerosis. Data came from immunoSEQ multiplex PCR; TCRdb stores just in-frame clones and leaves some out. The table includes approximately 130,000 clones, approximately 96% detected once. The source was peripheral blood, collected after pregnancy. The source is a female donor with multiple sclerosis, enrolled in a pregnancy study.

V usage is TRBV28 and J usage is TRBJ2-5, with 14 bases that match TRBD2. V shed 3 bases, J shed 1 base, and the junction held 7 bases outside the gene matches. Germline CDR1 is MDHEN and CDR2 is SYDVKM. The CDR3 contains 18 residues. The CDR3 region is CASSFGLAGGVGQETQYF. CDR3 DNA: TGTGCCAGCAGTTTTGGACTAGCGGGAGGCGTGGGCCAAGAGACCCAGTACTTC.

The chain is built from TRBV4-3 and TRBJ2-5, with 12 bases matching TRBD2. The germline V gene encodes CDR1 LGHNA and CDR2 YSLEER. This CDR3 region has 16 residues. J lost 1 base, V lost 4 bases, and 4 bases had no gene match. The CDR3 nucleotides are TGCGCCAGCAGCCGAGGACTAGCGGGACCCCAAGAGACCCAGTACTTC. Translation: CASSRGLAGPQETQYF.

This clone has a single count. This chain uses TRBV18 with TRBJ2-7; 7 bases are shared with TRBD2. The ends lost 0 bases at V and 5 bases at J; junction bases unmatched: 1. The CDR3 runs 13 residues. In germline, CDR1 is KGHSH, CDR2 LQKENI. CDR3 sequence reads: CASSPPGRDEQYF. The CDR3 DNA sequence: TGTGCCAGCTCACCACCTGGGAGGGACGAGCAGTACTTC.

CDR3 region: CASSFVPDTQYF. CDR3 in DNA: TGTGCCAGCAGCTTCGTCCCAGATACGCAGTATTTT. The rearrangement links TRBV7-9 to TRBJ2-3; no firm D call. The CDR3 sequence is 12 residues long. In germline, CDR1 is SEHNR, CDR2 FQNEAQ (reference sequence). The ends were cut back, 3 bases at V and 4 bases at J, with 5 bases in the middle.

This clone was seen just once. The chain has TRBV19 and TRBJ2-1, with a weak D call TRBD2 (5 bases). The CDR3 extends over 15 amino acids. Per the germline V gene, CDR1 is LNHDA and CDR2 is SQIVND (reference sequence). Trimming cost V 3 bases and J 1 base, with 10 bases left between them. CDR3 sequence (DNA): TGTGCCAGTAGTATCGACTACCAATCCTACAATGAGCAGTTCTTC. This encodes CASSIDYQSYNEQFF. Using reference TRBV19 and TRBJ2-1 for the parts outside the CDR3, the full variable domain is DGGITQSPKYLFRKEGQNVTLSCEQNLNHDAMYWYRQDPGQGLRLIYYSQIVNDFQKGDIAEGYSVSREKKESFPLTVTSAQKNPTAFYLCASSIDYQSYNEQFFGPGTRLTVL.

V and J are TRBV27 and TRBJ2-7; D may be TRBD1 (5 bases). CDR3 size: 14 residues. Germline V gene data show CDR1 as MNHEY and CDR2 as SMNVEV (reference sequence). V was clipped by 0 bases and J by 2 bases, with 8 bases between them. CDR3 protein: CASSLSLGAYEQYF. The CDR3 bases are TGTGCCAGCAGTTTATCGCTAGGGGCCTACGAGCAGTACTTC.

The chain combines TRBV6-5 with TRBJ2-1, with 11 bases aligning to TRBD2. The ends lost 4 bases at V and 9 bases at J; junction bases unmatched: 2. The CDR3 has 13 amino acids. Germline V CDR1 and CDR2: MNHEY, SVGAGI. The CDR3 bases are TGTGCCAGCAGTTCCCTAGCGGGAGGTGAGCAGTTCTTC. Translating it yields CASSSLAGGEQFF.

The chain uses TRBV14 and TRBJ1-5, with unresolved D. The CDR3 runs 17 residues. Trimming removed 0 bases from V and 0 bases from J, with 12 bases in between. Per germline, CDR1 SGHDN and CDR2 FVKESK. Written as DNA, the CDR3 is TGTGCCAGCAGCCAAGATGAGGATCCCTATAGCAATCAGCCCCAGCATTTT. The encoded protein is CASSQDEDPYSNQPQHF.

This rearrangement joins TRBV30 to TRBJ2-7, with 7 bases lining up with TRBD2. Trimming cost V 0 bases and J 3 bases; bases outside gene matches: 8. Germline V gives CDR1 GTSNPN, CDR2 SVGIG (reference sequence). The CDR3 is 15 residues long. As DNA, the CDR3 is TGTGCCTGGAGTGTCAATAGCGGGCCTGGCTACGAGCAGTACTTC. This codes for CAWSVNSGPGYEQYF.

This chain uses TRBV6-6 with TRBJ2-2, with 8 bases fitting TRBD2. Trimming took 2 bases from V and 3 from J; bases not matched to a gene: 5. Germline loops: CDR1 MNHNY, CDR2 SVGAGI (reference sequence). The CDR3 runs to 16 residues. In nucleotides, the CDR3 is TGTGCCAGCAGTTACCACCGGGAGGGTTACACCGGGGAGCTGTTTTTT. Translated, it gives CASSYHREGYTGELFF.

V usage is TRBV27 and J usage is TRBJ1-1; D perhaps matches TRBD1 (5 bases). The germline V gene encodes CDR1 MNHEY and CDR2 SMNVEV (reference sequence). Trimming cost V 0 bases and J 3 bases, with 11 bases left between them. The CDR3 loop spans 15 amino acids. The CDR3 reads CASSLSGAGYTEAFF. The CDR3 bases are TGTGCCAGCAGTTTATCCGGAGCAGGGTACACTGAAGCTTTCTTT.

The chain couples TRBV29-1 to TRBJ2-5; 7 nucleotides agree with TRBD2. Germline trimming cut 4 bases from V and 6 bases from J; bases unmatched to any gene: 23. Germline V gene lookup returns CDR1 SQVTM and CDR2 ANQGSEA. The CDR3 spans 18 residues. Here the CDR3 reads CSVASRETLWTEIQTQYF. CDR3 nucleotides: TGCAGCGTTGCGTCGCGGGAGACCCTCTGGACCGAAATACAGACCCAGTACTTC.

The gene calls are TRBV9 and TRBJ2-2, with 10 positions matching TRBD2. The ends lost 3 bases at V and 5 bases at J; junction bases unmatched: 7. Germline CDR1 SGDLS, CDR2 YYNGEE. The length of the CDR3 is 16 residues. The CDR3, as DNA: TGTGCCAGCAGCGCCACAGCGGGAGGGCCGACCGGGGAGCTGTTTTTT. It is translated as CASSATAGGPTGELFF.

The V gene is TRBV6-5, the J gene TRBJ2-5, with D perhaps TRBD1 (5 bases). Germline V gives CDR1 MNHEY, CDR2 SVGAGI. This CDR3 region has 15 residues. The ends were cut back, 2 bases at V and 4 bases at J, with 14 bases in the middle. For the CDR3, the DNA is TGTGCCAGCAGTTACACAGGCCTGGGTGGAGAGACCCAGTACTTC. Translated: CASSYTGLGGETQYF.

This clone was recorded only once. The rearrangement joins TRBV28 to TRBJ1-1; 8 bases are a match to TRBD1. The germline V gene encodes CDR1 MDHEN and CDR2 SYDVKM. The CDR3 runs 15 residues. Trimming removed 6 bases from V and 0 bases from J; junction bases left unmatched: 6. CDR3 sequence (DNA): TGTGCCAGCAGCCTTTCAGGGGGCATGAACACTGAAGCTTTCTTT. This codes for CASSLSGGMNTEAFF.

A single count supports this clone. J is TRBJ2-3 and V is TRBV5-1, with D possibly matching TRBD2 (5 bases). The CDR3 covers 12 residues. V lost 4 bases to trimming and J lost 8 bases, with 11 bases between them. The germline V gene encodes CDR1 SGHRS and CDR2 YFSETQ. The CDR3 DNA reads as TGCGCCAGCAGCGGAACCGAGGGTACGCAGTATTTT. As protein: CASSGTEGTQYF.

This rearrangement joins TRBV7-9 to TRBJ2-1, with D perhaps matching TRBD2 (6 bases). The CDR3 length is 14 residues. V was cut by 5 bases and J by 7 bases, with 15 bases left in between. Germline loops: CDR1 SEHNR, CDR2 FQNEAQ (reference sequence). The CDR3 DNA sequence: TGTGCCAGCAGCCCAACCTTCCTAGCGAATGAGCAGTTCTTC. This codes for CASSPTFLANEQFF.

The chain has TRBV6-1 and TRBJ1-5; 9 bases fit TRBD1. The V gene end was trimmed by 0 bases and the J gene end by 5 bases; junction bases not matched to a gene: 2. From germline, CDR1 is MNHNS and CDR2 SASEGT. The CDR3 length is 15 residues. The chain's CDR3 is CASSEAGTGYQPQHF. The CDR3 DNA is TGTGCCAGCAGTGAAGCCGGGACAGGGTATCAGCCCCAGCATTTT.

The chain links TRBV2 to TRBJ2-7; TRBD1 matches at 10 bases. Germline CDR1 reads SNHLY; CDR2 reads FYNNEI. The CDR3 is 14 amino acids. Unmatched junction bases numbered 3, after V lost 5 bases and J lost 2 bases. CDR3 in DNA: TGTGCCAGCAGTACTGACAGGGGGCCCTACGAGCAGTACTTC. This codes for CASSTDRGPYEQYF.

This sequence joins TRBV29-1 and TRBJ2-1; D possibly corresponds to TRBD2 (5 bases). CDR1 is SQVTM, CDR2 ANQGSEA, per germline. This CDR3 region has 14 residues. Trimming took 7 bases from V and 2 from J, leaving 15 bases between them. This chain's CDR3 is CSGLAGGPYNEQFF. In DNA form, the CDR3 reads TGCAGCGGCCTAGCTGGAGGACCCTACAATGAGCAGTTCTTC.

The CDR3 sequence is CASSPLLYSPGEQYF. The CDR3 DNA reads as TGTGCCAGCAGCCCGCTCCTATACAGCCCTGGCGAGCAGTACTTC. V usage is TRBV7-6 and J usage is TRBJ2-7; D not certain. Trimming left V 5 bases short and J 6 bases short, with 20 bases between. The germline V gene has CDR1 SGHVS and CDR2 FNYEAQ. The CDR3 length is 15 residues.

There are a few counts of this clone. As DNA, the CDR3 is TGTGCCAGCAGCGTAGGACAGGGAAAACCCCAGCATTTT. Protein: CASSVGQGKPQHF. This chain joins TRBV9 and TRBJ1-5; 7 bases match TRBD1. Trimming removed 0 bases from V and 10 bases from J; junction bases left unmatched: 4. Germline values: CDR1 SGDLS, CDR2 YYNGEE. There are 13 residues in the CDR3.

This rearrangement joins TRBV28 to TRBJ1-4; 7 bases map to TRBD1. Germline CDR1 MDHEN, CDR2 SYDVKM. This CDR3 has 12 residues. V lost 8 bases, J lost 10 bases, and 7 bases stayed unmatched. The chain's CDR3 is CASGTDARKLFF. The CDR3 DNA sequence: TGTGCCAGCGGGACAGACGCACGAAAACTGTTTTTT. The full variable domain, its missing parts supplied by reference TRBV28 and TRBJ1-4, is DVKVTQSSRYLVKRTGEKVFLECVQDMDHENMFWYRQDPGLGLRLIYFSYDVKMKEKGDIPEGYSVSREKKERFSLILESASTNQTSMYLCASGTDARKLFFGSGTQLSVL.

About this clone: Other DNA sequences of this sample code for an identical CDR3. The chain joins TRBV4-3 to TRBJ2-1, with 14 bases matching TRBD2. This CDR3 spans 17 amino acids. Trimming at V came to 1 base and at J to 4 bases, leaving 3 bases not matched to a gene. The V gene's germline CDR1 is LGHNA and CDR2 YSLEER. CDR3 amino acids: CASSQGLAGGLYNEQFF. The DNA of the CDR3 is TGCGCCAGCAGCCAAGGACTAGCGGGAGGGTTGTACAATGAGCAGTTCTTC.

The genes are TRBV30 and TRBJ2-3, with a tentative D call TRBD2 (6 bases). Germline CDR1 and CDR2: GTSNPN and SVGIG (reference sequence). Trimming stripped 1 base from V and 2 bases from J, with 16 bases between. CDR3 length: 16 amino acids. DNA of the CDR3: TGTGCCTGGAGTGAAGGAGCACTAGCTTCCACAGATACGCAGTATTTT. Translating gives CAWSEGALASTDTQYF.

The genes are TRBV7-2 and TRBJ1-1; D is undetermined. V was pared by 1 base and J by 0 bases, with 9 bases between. This CDR3 contains 15 residues. In germline, CDR1 is SGHTA, CDR2 FQGNSA. CDR3 in amino acids: CASSLGPRLNTEAFF. CDR3 DNA: TGTGCCAGCAGCTTAGGGCCCCGTTTGAACACTGAAGCTTTCTTT.

The V call is TRBV6-6, the J call TRBJ1-4, with a possible D match to TRBD1 (5 bases). This CDR3 comprises 13 residues. Deletions cut 5 bases from V and 8 bases from J, with 12 bases between. The V gene's germline CDR1 is MNHNY and CDR2 SVGAGI (reference sequence). CDR3 bases: TGTGCCAGCAGTCCGCGCCAGGGAGAAAAACTGTTTTTT. This gives the protein CASSPRQGEKLFF.